This TCR beta chain was captured in a study of cytomegalovirus exposure and HLA in healthy donors. PCR used 60 Vbeta primers and 13 Jbeta primers. Repertoires were generated with immunoSEQ multiplex PCR, while TCRdb's copy carries only in-frame clones and drops some. The sample carries around 150,000 clones, around 80% recorded once. Overall study findings and caveats: The study reported that TCR beta sequences accurately predicted HLA-A and HLA-B alleles in most subjects. Highest at DRB1 and lowest at HLA-C, TCR association rates differed among HLA loci in a later analysis.

In the case of this clone: As yet, its antigen is unknown.

This clonotype was sampled from a young man in good health. Sequenced: PBMCs.

CDR3 loop: CAILGTGTSGFNEQFF. The DNA for the CDR3 is TGTGCCATTCTTGGAACCGGGACTAGCGGATTCAATGAGCAGTTCTTC. This chain links TRBV10-3 with TRBJ2-1; TRBD2 matches 11 bases. Germline loops: CDR1 ENHRY, CDR2 SYGVKD. V shed 9 bases, J shed 6 bases, and the junction held 13 bases outside the gene matches. The CDR3 length is 16 residues.